The entry that follows covers one TCR beta chain sequence. This sample was taken from a study of blood T cell repertoires in COVID-19. Overall study: The origin of the acute and convalescent COVID-19 samples was the United States, Italy and Spain. PBMCs, B-cell-depleted T cells, or T cells provided the cDNA or gDNA that made up the material.

Trimming removed 2 bases from V and 2 bases from J; junction bases left unmatched: 8. The CDR3 contains 16 residues. Germline V lookup: CDR1 SGHTA, CDR2 FQGNSA. Per the authors' pipeline: Reference gene primer amplification gave estimated nucleated cell counts. Sequencing used immunoSEQ multiplex PCR; TCRdb keeps in-frame clones, though not all of them. The DNA was the basis for D and trimming; V, J and clone size are from that table. The sample has some 260,000 clones, approximately 90% seen once; the top ten hold more than 0.95%. The specimen sequenced was peripheral blood. This receptor was obtained from a middle-aged woman who had recovered from COVID-19. The chain has TRBV7-2 and TRBJ2-5, with TRBD2 matching over 7 bases. The CDR3 loop is CASSLWGGSRQETQYF. The CDR3 DNA reads TGTGCCAGCAGCTTATGGGGGGGTAGTCGTCAAGAGACCCAGTACTTC.